This T cell receptor (beta chain) was observed in a study of neurological immune-mediated disorders. Points from the study as a whole: No CDR3 amino acid sequences recurred among expanded clones across subjects, suggesting private repertoires in all groups. In HTLV-1-associated myelopathy, TCR clonal expansion was greatest, whereas multiple sclerosis had the least, falling below healthy controls.

The time point denotes: longitudinal time-point 2. This clonotype was recorded many times. The antigen is undetermined. The cDNA was generated through 5'RACE incorporating 10-nucleotide random UMIs. TCRdb re-called the 5' RACE reads through MiXCR, storing one row per CDR3 protein. Of 80,000 to 100,000 distinct CDR3 sequences in the sample, approximately 6% were seen once. The V gene's germline CDR1 is SGHRS and CDR2 YFSETQ. With 0 bases removed from V and 5 bases from J, the gap between germline ends came to 15 bases. This CDR3 is 15 amino acids long. The sequencing input was PBMCs. The TCR was taken from a woman in her sixties with multiple sclerosis. V and J are TRBV5-1 and TRBJ2-7; D unclear. The CDR3 is CASSLGSFSSNEQYF. The CDR3 bases are TGCGCCAGCAGCTTGGGTAGTTTTAGTAGTAACGAGCAGTACTTC. The full variable domain, rest sourced from reference TRBV5-1 and TRBJ2-7, is KAGVTQTPRYLIKTRGQQVTLSCSPISGHRSVSWYQQTPGQGLQFLFEYFSETQRNKGNFPGRFSGRQFSNSRSEMNVSTLELGDSALYLCASSLGSFSSNEQYFGPGTRLTVT.